The entry below describes one T cell receptor (beta chain). What it binds is not known. Germline V gene sequence: CDR1 KGHDR, CDR2 SFDVKD. V dropped 1 base and J dropped 9; count of bases not matched to a gene: 9. This CDR3 spans 16 amino acids. The record originates from a study of blood T cells in healthy people across ages. Across the study: About one barcoded TCR beta cDNA was captured per two T cells. Overall study findings and caveats: Strong correlation existed between TCR beta diversity and naive T cell percentage. Using unsorted PBMCs precluded a conclusive naive versus antigen-experienced comparison.

Combining a sample-barcoded 5' primer with a J-beta primer mix, a second PCR ran for roughly 6 to 12 cycles. MiXCR, run by TCRdb on the 5' RACE reads, gives a single entry per CDR3 protein. The table shows about 670,000 distinct CDR3 sequences, with approximately 40% occurring only once. Sequenced sample: blood. The V gene is TRBV24-1, the J gene TRBJ2-1; 9 positions agree with TRBD2. The clonotype comes from an elderly man in good health. The CDR3 DNA is TGTGCCACCAGTGATTTTGCGGCTAGCGGGAATCGTGAGCAGTTCTTC. Translation: CATSDFAASGNREQFF.